These 7 T cell receptor beta chains originate from one sample sequenced in a study of blood T cell repertoires in COVID-19. Here immunoSEQ multiplex PCR was the method, and the copy in TCRdb shows in-frame clones only, minus some. The sample has 200,000 to 250,000 clones; nearly 90% are singletons. Sequencing was carried out using PBMCs or T cells enriched from blood (not recorded which). These receptors were collected from a man in his thirties or forties who had been exposed to COVID-19.

This clone was picked up one time. This rearrangement joins TRBV2 to TRBJ1-1; no firm D call. Trimming took 8 bases from V and 2 from J, leaving 12 bases between them. The CDR3 has 13 amino acids. Germline loops: CDR1 SNHLY, CDR2 FYNNEI. CDR3 in DNA: TGTGCCAGCCGGGGATTTGCAAACACTGAAGCTTTCTTT. It encodes CASRGFANTEAFF.

This clone occurred once. This CDR3 reads CASSSRTRTQETQYF. The CDR3 DNA sequence: TGCGCCAGCAGCTCAAGGACACGAACCCAAGAGACCCAGTACTTC. This chain links TRBV5-1 with TRBJ2-5; weak D call: TRBD1 (5 bases). The ends were cut back, 3 bases at V and 1 base at J, with 13 bases in the middle. This CDR3 contains 15 residues. Germline CDR1 reads SGHRS; CDR2 reads YFSETQ.

This clone appeared a few times. The chain joins TRBV13 to TRBJ2-5; 7 bases line up with TRBD2. J lost 0 bases, V lost 0 bases, and 4 bases had no gene match. Germline V gene data show CDR1 as PRHDT and CDR2 as FYEKMQ (reference sequence). The CDR3 sequence is 16 residues long. CDR3 protein: CASSLGASGYQETQYF. The CDR3 region has the DNA TGTGCCAGCAGCTTAGGGGCTAGCGGATACCAAGAGACCCAGTACTTC.

The chain joins TRBV12-3 or TRBV12-4 to TRBJ1-2; D perhaps matches TRBD1 (5 bases). Deletions cut 6 bases from V and 4 bases from J, with 12 bases between. This CDR3 contains 13 residues. The CDR3 nucleotides are TGTGCCAGCAGCTGGAGGGGAAGCTATGGCTACACCTTC. Its protein is CASSWRGSYGYTF.

V gene TRBV12-3 or TRBV12-4 combines with J gene TRBJ1-2, with TRBD1 matching 7 bases. Trimming at V came to 3 bases and at J to 4 bases, leaving 2 bases not matched to a gene. CDR3 length: 13 amino acids. CDR3 coding DNA: TGTGCCAGCAGTTTGGGGACAGTCTATGGCTACACCTTC. Translated: CASSLGTVYGYTF.

The chain links TRBV4-1 to TRBJ2-5; possible D gene TRBD1, 6 bases. Germline CDR1 and CDR2: MGHRA and YSYEKL. V lost 3 bases and J 5 bases, leaving 22 bases between the germline ends. This CDR3 has 17 residues. The CDR3 here is CASSQRQDVVGTETQYF. The CDR3 DNA sequence: TGCGCCAGCAGCCAGAGACAGGATGTAGTTGGTACGGAGACCCAGTACTTC.

This chain links TRBV10-3 with TRBJ2-7; 8 positions agree with TRBD1. CDR1 ENHRY and CDR2 SYGVKD come from the germline V gene. The length of the CDR3 is 13 residues. J was trimmed by 1 base and V by 11 bases; bases with no gene match: 7. The CDR3 region is CALRQGPSYEQYF. CDR3 bases: TGTGCCCTCCGACAGGGGCCTTCCTACGAGCAGTACTTC.